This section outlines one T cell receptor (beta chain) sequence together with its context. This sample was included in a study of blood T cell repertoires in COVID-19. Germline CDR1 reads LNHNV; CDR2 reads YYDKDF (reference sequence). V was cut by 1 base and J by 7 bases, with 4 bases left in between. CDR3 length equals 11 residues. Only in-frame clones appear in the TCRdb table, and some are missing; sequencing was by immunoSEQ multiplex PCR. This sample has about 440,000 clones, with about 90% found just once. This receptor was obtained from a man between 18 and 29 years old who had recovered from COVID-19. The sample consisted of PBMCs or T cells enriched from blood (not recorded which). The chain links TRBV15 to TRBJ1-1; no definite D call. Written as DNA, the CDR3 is TGTGCCACCAGCAGAGGCGATGAAGCTTTCTTT. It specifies CATSRGDEAFF.